This entry describes one TCR beta chain. The antigen remains undetermined. These data originate in a study of cytomegalovirus exposure and HLA in healthy donors. Primers: 60 Vbeta forward and 13 Jbeta reverse. Libraries were prepared by immunoSEQ multiplex PCR; TCRdb keeps only in-frame clonotypes and omits some of them. This table lists 110,000 to 150,000 clones. The V gene lost 1 base and the J gene lost 5 bases, with 9 bases spanning the gap. In germline, CDR1 is GTSNPN, CDR2 SVGIG (reference sequence). CDR3 size: 13 residues. Study results and limitations: Later analysis suggested most CMV-associated TCR beta chains were HLA-restricted.

This receptor was identified in a male donor in good health and CMV-seronegative. The sequencing sample was made of PBMCs. V gene TRBV30 combines with J gene TRBJ2-1; a weak D match, TRBD2 (5 bases). DNA of the CDR3: TGTGCCTGGAGTGCCGGACTCAACAATGAGCAGTTCTTC. Its translation is CAWSAGLNNEQFF.